The clone carrying this T cell receptor beta chain appeared a single time. Its cognate antigen is unknown. The data derive from a study of OX40 agonist ivuxolimab in advanced cancers. Study context: The dose of intravenous ivuxolimab that patients received every 2 weeks ranged from 0.01 to 10 mg/kg. Overall study findings and caveats: The specificity for antigen of the expanded peripheral T cells was not determined.

Germline CDR1 is MNHEY and CDR2 is SMNVEV (reference sequence). The CDR3 spans 19 residues. Unmatched junction bases numbered 14, after V lost 0 bases and J lost 7 bases. The assay was immunoSEQ multiplex PCR, and TCRdb's table has in-frame clones only and misses some. The data contain about 58,000 clones, 70% to 90% of them singletons. The TCR sequence derives from an adult with an advanced solid tumor such as melanoma, head and neck, liver or kidney cancer. The chain employs TRBV27 and TRBJ2-7, with 14 bases lining up with TRBD2. The source was CD4+ or CD8+ T cells sorted from blood, collected in a trial of the OX40 agonist ivuxolimab. CDR3 nucleotides: TGTGCCAGCAGTTTATCGAGACTAGCGGGAGGGCCTAGGGCGAGTGAGCAGTACGTC. Translation: CASSLSRLAGGPRASEQYV.